The 9 T cell receptor beta chains presented below share a single source sample, sequenced in a study of blood T cell repertoires in COVID-19 (dated by TCRdb to the early 2020s). The method was the immunoSEQ multiplex PCR assay. This is the immuneACCESS table as TCRdb keeps it, with only in-frame sequences that have V and J called. A part of the clones is gone; compared with another copy, unresolved V genes explain less than half, and the rest is unexplained. For this sample there are almost 300,000 clones; around 90% appear just once. 1.3% of the sample is taken by the ten largest. The specimen sequenced was peripheral blood. All receptors derive from a man between 65 and 79 years old with acute or convalescent COVID-19.

The chain has TRBV19 and TRBJ2-6; TRBD2 matches at 7 bases. CDR1 and CDR2 (germline): LNHDA, SQIVND (reference sequence). V gave up 4 bases and J gave up 0 bases; unmatched junction bases: 0. The CDR3 has 15 residues. CDR3 in DNA: TGTGCCAGTAGTAGCGGGAGCTCTGGGGCCAACGTCCTGACTTTC. This sequence encodes CASSSGSSGANVLTF. The variable domain in full, completed from reference TRBV19 and TRBJ2-6, reads DGGITQSPKYLFRKEGQNVTLSCEQNLNHDAMYWYRQDPGQGLRLIYYSQIVNDFQKGDIAEGYSVSREKKESFPLTVTSAQKNPTAFYLCASSSGSSGANVLTFGAGSRLTVL.

V gene TRBV5-8 combines with J gene TRBJ2-3; 10 bases are a match to TRBD2. Unmatched junction bases numbered 4, after V lost 4 bases and J lost 2 bases. The CDR3 covers 15 residues. Germline CDR1 reads SGHTS; CDR2 reads YDEGEE. Here the CDR3 reads CASSLAGAYTDTQYF. The CDR3 DNA sequence: TGTGCCAGCAGCCTAGCGGGGGCCTACACAGATACGCAGTATTTT.

V and J are TRBV4-1 and TRBJ2-2, with 8 nucleotides matching TRBD1. This CDR3 has 18 amino acids. With V trimmed by 2 bases and J by 7 bases, 15 bases remained unmatched. Germline V gives CDR1 MGHRA, CDR2 YSYEKL. The CDR3 DNA sequence: TGCGCCAGCAGCCAACAGGGTGTGGCTGGACAGGGCGACGGGGAGCTGTTTTTT. Translation gives CASSQQGVAGQGDGELFF.

The chain recombines TRBV18 with TRBJ2-5; D not certain. V lost 0 bases to trimming and J lost 4 bases, with 9 bases between them. Germline values: CDR1 KGHSH, CDR2 LQKENI. CDR3 length equals 14 residues. In nucleotides, the CDR3 is TGTGCCAGCTCACCACCGGCAATGGTAGAGACCCAGTACTTC. Translation gives CASSPPAMVETQYF.

The rearrangement links TRBV7-2 to TRBJ1-5, with 9 bases that match TRBD1. Germline V CDR1 and CDR2: SGHTA, FQGNSA. V dropped 1 base and J dropped 7; count of bases not matched to a gene: 8. The CDR3 is made up of 16 amino acids. CDR3 residues: CASSLDGDRDRQPQHF. CDR3 nucleotides: TGTGCCAGCAGCTTAGATGGGGACAGGGACCGGCAGCCCCAGCATTTT.

The V gene is TRBV4-3, the J gene TRBJ1-6, with D hard to call. Per germline, CDR1 LGHNA and CDR2 YSLEER. The CDR3 has 18 residues. V was shortened by 0 bases and J by 1 base, with 13 bases between the two germline ends. The CDR3 sequence is CASSQEPNPGSYNSPLHF. CDR3 bases: TGCGCCAGCAGCCAAGAGCCGAACCCGGGTTCCTATAATTCACCCCTCCACTTT.

This clone was found a few times. The CDR3 DNA sequence: TGCGCCAGCAGCCAGGAGGTTTATAGCAATCAGCCCCAGCATTTT. This codes for CASSQEVYSNQPQHF. The rearrangement joins TRBV4-3 to TRBJ1-5, with D unresolved. With 3 bases removed from V and 0 bases from J, the gap between germline ends came to 9 bases. The CDR3 consists of 15 residues. CDR1 is LGHNA and CDR2 is YSLEER in the germline V gene.

The chain is built from TRBV24-1 and TRBJ2-3; 10 bases match TRBD1. Germline CDR1 reads KGHDR; CDR2 reads SFDVKD. This CDR3 has 17 residues. Trimming cost V 2 bases and J 3 bases; bases outside gene matches: 7. In DNA form, the CDR3 reads TGTGCCACCAGTGATTCGCTACCGGGACAGGGGACAGATACGCAGTATTTT. Residues: CATSDSLPGQGTDTQYF.

J is TRBJ2-5 and V is TRBV5-6; 7 bases fit TRBD1. Germline V gene sequence: CDR1 SGHDT, CDR2 YYEEEE. This CDR3 comprises 16 residues. J gave up 1 base and V 3 bases, and 9 bases lay outside the gene matches. CDR3 sequence (DNA): TGTGCCAGCAGCTCCGGACAGGCTAGACCCCAAGAGACCCAGTACTTC. Translated: CASSSGQARPQETQYF.